The 8 T cell receptor beta chains listed next were all sequenced from one sample in a study of blood T cell repertoires in COVID-19. TCRdb keeps only in-frame clones here, not all; method: immunoSEQ multiplex PCR. The sample holds roughly 83,000 clones, more than 75% seen once. Material: peripheral blood. The receptors come from a man older than 75 with active or convalescent COVID-19.

The V call is TRBV7-9, the J call TRBJ1-4; TRBD1 aligns across 7 bases. Germline V lookup: CDR1 SEHNR, CDR2 FQNEAQ (reference sequence). This CDR3 has 15 residues. The V gene end was trimmed by 5 bases and the J gene end by 7 bases; junction bases not matched to a gene: 10. CDR3 sequence (DNA): TGTGCCAGCAGCGATAGACAGGGACGGTTTGAAAAACTGTTTTTT. Its protein is CASSDRQGRFEKLFF.

This clone was picked up a small number of times. The same CDR3 arises from other DNA sequences in this sample as well. The chain recombines TRBV30 with TRBJ1-1; D remains unclear. The CDR3 contains 13 residues. In germline, CDR1 is GTSNPN, CDR2 SVGIG (reference sequence). Trimming took 0 bases from V and 0 from J, leaving 5 bases between them. This chain's CDR3 is CAWSVQVNTEAFF. CDR3 DNA sequence: TGTGCCTGGAGTGTACAAGTGAACACTGAAGCTTTCTTT.

This rearrangement joins TRBV6-5 to TRBJ1-2; 7 bases fit TRBD1. CDR1 and CDR2 from the germline V gene are MNHEY and SVGAGI. After removal of 6 bases from V and 2 bases from J, the junction contained 3 bases not matched to a gene. This CDR3 has 13 amino acids. CDR3 sequence (DNA): TGTGCCAGCAGACCGACAGGGAACTATGGCTACACCTTC. It yields the protein CASRPTGNYGYTF.

The rearrangement links TRBV4-1 to TRBJ1-5, with 9 nucleotides matching TRBD1. The V gene end was trimmed by 4 bases and the J gene end by 0 bases; junction bases not matched to a gene: 4. CDR3 length: 16 amino acids. Germline V gives CDR1 MGHRA, CDR2 YSYEKL. DNA for the CDR3: TGCGCCAGCAGCCCGGGACAGGGCTATAGCAATCAGCCCCAGCATTTT. It is translated as CASSPGQGYSNQPQHF.

The rearrangement links TRBV5-1 to TRBJ1-2; tentatively, D is TRBD1 (5 bases). Germline CDR1 reads SGHRS; CDR2 reads YFSETQ. The CDR3 runs 13 residues. Trimming stripped 3 bases from V and 1 base from J, with 7 bases between. CDR3 amino acids: CASSYDSNYGYTF. CDR3 DNA sequence: TGCGCCAGCAGCTACGACAGTAACTATGGCTACACCTTC.

The chain combines TRBV5-1 with TRBJ2-2; TRBD1 agrees at 9 bases. CDR1 and CDR2 from the germline V gene are SGHRS and YFSETQ. J was trimmed by 3 bases and V by 4 bases; bases with no gene match: 4. CDR3 size: 15 residues. This CDR3 reads CASSNRTGDTGELFF. The CDR3 nucleotides read TGCGCCAGCAGCAACAGGACAGGGGACACCGGGGAGCTGTTTTTT.

The chain recombines TRBV29-1 with TRBJ1-2; 10 positions agree with TRBD1. The CDR3 has 16 residues. The germline V gene encodes CDR1 SQVTM and CDR2 ANQGSEA. V trimming: 6 bases; J trimming: 3 bases; junction bases outside the gene matches: 13. CDR3 residues: CSVASGTGVIDYGYTF. CDR3 DNA: TGCAGCGTCGCGTCCGGGACAGGGGTTATTGACTATGGCTACACCTTC.

The V call is TRBV19, the J call TRBJ1-5, with 9 bases identical to TRBD1. The trim removed 3 bases at V and 5 bases at J, leaving 5 bases unmatched. Germline V gene sequence: CDR1 LNHDA, CDR2 SQIVND (reference sequence). This CDR3 is built from 15 residues. CDR3 loop: CASSILGQGDQPQHF. DNA for the CDR3: TGTGCCAGTAGTATTCTGGGACAGGGCGATCAGCCCCAGCATTTT.